The 22 T cell receptor beta chains in this list originate from one sample, sequenced in a study of cytomegalovirus exposure and HLA in healthy donors. Primers: 60 Vbeta forward and 13 Jbeta reverse. Profiled with immunoSEQ multiplex PCR; TCRdb holds only in-frame clones, not every one. Here the sample spans approximately 100,000 clones, around 9.6% being singletons. The sequenced material came from PBMCs. These receptors came from a man between 50 and 59 years old in good health and CMV-seropositive.

This clone was observed a handful of times. The gene calls are TRBV7-6 and TRBJ2-2, with D possibly being TRBD1 (6 bases). The germline V gene has CDR1 SGHVS and CDR2 FNYEAQ. Trimming took 1 base from V and 1 from J, leaving 13 bases between them. The CDR3 runs to 17 residues. The CDR3 DNA follows: TGTGCCAGCAGCTTAGGGGGGCTGCGTAGGAACACCGGGGAGCTGTTTTTT. Protein: CASSLGGLRRNTGELFF.

This clone came up a few times. The chain recombines TRBV5-1 with TRBJ1-3, with TRBD1 as a possible D gene (6 bases). The CDR3 is 19 amino acids. CDR1 is SGHRS and CDR2 is YFSETQ in the germline V gene. Trimming removed 2 bases from V and 1 base from J, with 22 bases in between. The CDR3 sequence: CASSFQGLSRSRSGNTIYF. The CDR3 bases are TGCGCCAGCAGCTTTCAGGGGTTATCCCGATCGCGTTCTGGAAACACCATATATTTT.

This clone was seen at least ten times. This chain joins TRBV5-4 and TRBJ1-2; 11 bases agree with TRBD1. CDR3 length: 15 residues. V gave up 3 bases and J gave up 3 bases; unmatched junction bases: 4. Per germline, CDR1 SGHNT and CDR2 YYREEE (reference sequence). The CDR3 protein is CASSSPGQGDYGYTF. The CDR3 DNA sequence: TGTGCCAGCAGCTCCCCGGGACAGGGGGACTATGGCTACACCTTC.

V gene TRBV7-9 combines with J gene TRBJ2-2; maybe TRBD2 (5 bases). Germline values: CDR1 SEHNR, CDR2 FQNEAQ (reference sequence). Trimming cost V 3 bases and J 6 bases, with 5 bases left between them. This CDR3 has 12 residues. The chain's CDR3 is CASSFGAGELFF. The CDR3 nucleotides read TGTGCCAGCAGCTTCGGGGCCGGGGAGCTGTTTTTT.

This clone was observed a handful of times. J is TRBJ1-3 and V is TRBV6-6, with D possibly matching TRBD1 (5 bases). The CDR3 extends over 14 amino acids. CDR1 and CDR2 from the germline V gene are MNHNY and SVGAGI (reference sequence). Trimming pared 5 bases from V and 0 bases from J, leaving 8 bases between. The CDR3 reads CASSGDSSGNTIYF. CDR3 DNA: TGTGCCAGCAGTGGAGACAGCTCTGGAAACACCATATATTTT.

This clone was found a few times. The chain uses TRBV29-1 and TRBJ2-2, with 10 bases matching TRBD1. Germline V CDR1 and CDR2: SQVTM, ANQGSEA. V lost 6 bases and J lost 3; bases outside the gene matches: 4. This CDR3 has 14 amino acids. CDR3 in DNA: TGCAGCGTCGGGACAGGGGCTTACACCGGGGAGCTGTTTTTT. Protein sequence: CSVGTGAYTGELFF.

This clone was counted between two and nine times. The V gene is TRBV5-1, the J gene TRBJ2-1; no definite D call. The CDR3 contains 15 residues. Trimming took 0 bases from V and 0 from J, leaving 7 bases between them. Germline V gives CDR1 SGHRS, CDR2 YFSETQ. CDR3 sequence: CASSLVQNSYNEQFF. Here the CDR3 DNA reads TGCGCCAGCAGCTTGGTTCAGAACTCCTACAATGAGCAGTTCTTC.

There are a few counts of this clone. The chain has TRBV25-1 and TRBJ1-6, with D unresolved. V shed 7 bases and J shed 6 bases, with 16 bases lying between them. Germline V gene sequence: CDR1 MGHDK, CDR2 SYGVNS. The CDR3 extends over 15 amino acids. CDR3 in amino acids: CASMKPGISNSPLHF. Here the CDR3 DNA reads TGTGCCAGCATGAAGCCCGGGATAAGTAATTCACCCCTCCACTTT. The whole variable domain, remainder taken from reference TRBV25-1 and TRBJ1-6, is EADIYQTPRYLVIGTGKKITLECSQTMGHDKMYWYQQDPGMELHLIHYSYGVNSTEKGDLSSESTVSRIRTEHFPLTLESARPSHTSQYLCASMKPGISNSPLHFGNGTRLTVT.

The genes are TRBV2 and TRBJ2-7; perhaps TRBD2 as D (6 bases). This CDR3 is built from 15 residues. Per the germline V gene, CDR1 is SNHLY and CDR2 is FYNNEI. The V end lost 3 bases, the J end lost 3 bases, and 15 bases lay between the germline ends. Here the CDR3 reads CASSDGAGRHYEQYF. CDR3 sequence (DNA): TGTGCCAGCAGTGATGGAGCGGGCCGCCACTACGAGCAGTACTTC.

This clone was seen only a few times. The chain carries TRBV5-1 and TRBJ1-1, with TRBD1 as a possible D gene (6 bases). This CDR3 has 15 residues. Germline lookup yields CDR1 SGHRS and CDR2 YFSETQ. V dropped 0 bases and J dropped 1 base, with 10 bases sitting between them. The CDR3 sequence is CASSLVGQRNTEAFF. The CDR3 DNA is TGCGCCAGCAGCTTGGTTGGACAGAGGAACACTGAAGCTTTCTTT. Together with reference TRBV5-1 and TRBJ1-1, the CDR3 gives the full variable domain: KAGVTQTPRYLIKTRGQQVTLSCSPISGHRSVSWYQQTPGQGLQFLFEYFSETQRNKGNFPGRFSGRQFSNSRSEMNVSTLELGDSALYLCASSLVGQRNTEAFFGQGTRLTVV.

The gene calls are TRBV6-1 and TRBJ2-3; no firm D call. Between the trimmed V and J ends, which lost 7 bases and 1 base, there was a span of 12 bases. Per germline, CDR1 MNHNS and CDR2 SASEGT. There are 14 residues in the CDR3. CDR3 bases: TGTGCCAGCATTCAGACTCGCGGCACAGATACGCAGTATTTT. Its translation is CASIQTRGTDTQYF.

The table lists this clone with a few counts. The gene calls are TRBV7-9 and TRBJ1-2; D gene unclear. There are 17 residues in the CDR3. Between the trimmed V and J ends, which lost 1 base and 4 bases, there was a span of 19 bases. CDR1 and CDR2 from the germline V gene are SEHNR and FQNEAQ (reference sequence). The CDR3 DNA reads TGTGCCAGCAGCTTAGGAGGCGCCAAAGGCGGCAGCTATGGCTACACCTTC. Translating it yields CASSLGGAKGGSYGYTF.

This clone was picked up a small number of times. This chain connects TRBV5-1 to TRBJ1-5, with 7 bases that match TRBD1. This CDR3 has 14 residues. Trimming took 4 bases from V and 1 from J; bases not matched to a gene: 2. Germline V gene sequence: CDR1 SGHRS, CDR2 YFSETQ. CDR3 coding DNA: TGCGCCAGCAGCCCGACAGGGAGCAATCAGCCCCAGCATTTT. Translating it yields CASSPTGSNQPQHF.

The table lists this clone with a few counts. The chain is built from TRBV6-1 and TRBJ2-3, with D perhaps matching TRBD2 (6 bases). The V gene's germline CDR1 is MNHNS and CDR2 SASEGT. The V gene lost 9 bases and the J gene lost 1 base, with 14 bases spanning the gap. The CDR3 contains 14 residues. CDR3 loop: CASFSGLGTDTQYF. The CDR3 region has the DNA TGTGCCAGTTTTAGCGGCCTGGGCACAGATACGCAGTATTTT.

This clone was recorded a few times. The chain combines TRBV7-9 with TRBJ2-1; 7 nucleotides line up with TRBD1. V dropped 5 bases and J dropped 6; count of bases not matched to a gene: 10. The length of the CDR3 is 15 residues. Germline lookup yields CDR1 SEHNR and CDR2 FQNEAQ (reference sequence). Written as DNA, the CDR3 is TGTGCCAGCAGCGCTACAGGGGTCTTCCTCAATGAGCAGTTCTTC. Its translation: CASSATGVFLNEQFF.

The chain is built from TRBV5-6 and TRBJ2-7, with 7 bases fitting TRBD2. The V and J ends lost 6 bases and 2 bases, in that order; junction bases with no gene match: 11. The CDR3 covers 15 residues. Per the germline V gene, CDR1 is SGHDT and CDR2 is YYEEEE. Here the CDR3 reads CASTLTGRPPYEQYF. Here the CDR3 DNA reads TGTGCCAGCACTCTCACCGGGAGGCCTCCCTACGAGCAGTACTTC.

This clone was found a few times. The gene calls are TRBV30 and TRBJ2-5, with D possibly TRBD1 on 7 matching bases. TRBJ2-7 explains the end of the DNA better; the J call may be wrong. The CDR3 totals 14 residues. In germline, CDR1 is GTSNPN, CDR2 SVGIG (reference sequence). The CDR3 here is CAWKRDSGFGEQYF. The CDR3 region has the DNA TGTGCCTGGAAACGGGACAGCGGGTTCGGCGAGCAGTACTTC.

The gene calls are TRBV19 and TRBJ1-1; D gene ambiguous. The germline V gene has CDR1 LNHDA and CDR2 SQIVND (reference sequence). Trimming cost V 7 bases and J 1 base, with 10 bases left between them. The CDR3 has 13 residues. DNA for the CDR3: TGTGCCAGTAAAGTTGGCGGGAACACTGAAGCTTTCTTT. This encodes CASKVGGNTEAFF.

This clone was recorded a few times. V and J are TRBV28 and TRBJ1-1, with TRBD1 matching over 8 bases. The CDR3 extends over 15 amino acids. The ends lost 8 bases at V and 2 bases at J; junction bases unmatched: 10. Germline V gene sequence: CDR1 MDHEN, CDR2 SYDVKM. DNA of the CDR3: TGTGCCAGCGGTCGCCGGGACAGGAAAAACACTGAAGCTTTCTTT. Its protein product is CASGRRDRKNTEAFF. The whole variable domain, filled in from reference TRBV28 and TRBJ1-1, reads DVKVTQSSRYLVKRTGEKVFLECVQDMDHENMFWYRQDPGLGLRLIYFSYDVKMKEKGDIPEGYSVSREKKERFSLILESASTNQTSMYLCASGRRDRKNTEAFFGQGTRLTVV.

The V call is TRBV11-2, the J call TRBJ2-7, with no clear D. The germline V gene has CDR1 SGHAT and CDR2 FQNNGV. The CDR3 runs 14 residues. The ends were cut back, 5 bases at V and 7 bases at J, with 18 bases in the middle. CDR3 DNA: TGTGCCAGCAGCGCTACGGAAACAGCTACGGAGCAGTACTTC. Encoded protein: CASSATETATEQYF.

The table lists this clone with a few counts. The rearrangement links TRBV19 to TRBJ1-2, with D perhaps TRBD1 (6 bases). The CDR3 loop spans 15 amino acids. Germline V gene lookup returns CDR1 LNHDA and CDR2 SQIVND (reference sequence). V gave up 2 bases and J gave up 2 bases, with 12 bases separating them. The CDR3 region is CASSIWDTINYGYTF. CDR3 DNA sequence: TGTGCCAGTAGTATATGGGACACCATAAACTATGGCTACACCTTC.

A few counts support this clone. The chain links TRBV25-1 to TRBJ2-1; TRBD1 is a possible D gene (6 bases). There are 13 residues in the CDR3. The V end was cut by 6 bases, the J end by 7 bases, with 13 bases between. Germline loops: CDR1 MGHDK, CDR2 SYGVNS. In nucleotides, the CDR3 is TGTGCCAGCAGCGGGGACAATTCGAATGAGCAGTTCTTC. This encodes CASSGDNSNEQFF.